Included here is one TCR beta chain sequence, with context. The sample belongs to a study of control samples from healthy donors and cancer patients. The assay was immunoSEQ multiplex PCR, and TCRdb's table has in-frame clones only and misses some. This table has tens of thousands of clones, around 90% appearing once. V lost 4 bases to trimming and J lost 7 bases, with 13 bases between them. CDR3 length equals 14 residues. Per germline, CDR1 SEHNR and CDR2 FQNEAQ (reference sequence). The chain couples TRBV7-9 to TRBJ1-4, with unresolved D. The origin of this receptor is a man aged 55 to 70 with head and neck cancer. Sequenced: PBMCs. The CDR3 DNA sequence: TGTGCCAGCAGCTCTTGGGTGGGGATTGAAAAACTGTTTTTT. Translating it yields CASSSWVGIEKLFF.